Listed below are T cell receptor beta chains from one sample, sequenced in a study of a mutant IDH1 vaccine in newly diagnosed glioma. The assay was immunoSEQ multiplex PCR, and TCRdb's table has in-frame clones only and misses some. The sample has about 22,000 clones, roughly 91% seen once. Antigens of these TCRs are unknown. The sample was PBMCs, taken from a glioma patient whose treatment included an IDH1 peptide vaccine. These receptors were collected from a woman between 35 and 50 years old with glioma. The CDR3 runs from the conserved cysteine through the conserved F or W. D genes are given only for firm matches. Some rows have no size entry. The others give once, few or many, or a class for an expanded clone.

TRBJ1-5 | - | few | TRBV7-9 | CASSTHRVGQPQHF | TGTGCCAGCAGCACCCACAGGGTAGGTCAGCCCCAGCATTTT
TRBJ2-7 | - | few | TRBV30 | CAWSVLTWQPYEQYF | TGTGCCTGGAGTGTCTTGACCTGGCAGCCCTACGAGCAGTACTTC
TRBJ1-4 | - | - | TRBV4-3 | CASSQDLRKLFF | TGCGCCAGCAGCCAAGATCTCCGAAAACTGTTTTTT
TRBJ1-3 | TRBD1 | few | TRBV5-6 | CASTPGTGPSGNTIYF | TGTGCCAGCACTCCCGGGACAGGACCATCTGGAAACACCATATATTTT
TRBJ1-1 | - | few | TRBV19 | CASSIAGNNEAFF | TGTGCCAGTAGTATAGCGGGAAACAATGAAGCTTTCTTT
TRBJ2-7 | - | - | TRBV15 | CATSRQGRYEQYF | TGTGCCACCAGCAGACAGGGTCGGTACGAGCAGTACTTC
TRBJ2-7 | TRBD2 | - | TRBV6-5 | CASSYGLEDEQYF | TGTGCCAGCAGTTATGGACTAGAAGACGAGCAGTACTTC
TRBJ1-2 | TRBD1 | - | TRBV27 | CATRVVTGTGKRYGYTF | TGTGCCACGCGGGTTGTGACCGGGACAGGGAAAAGATATGGCTACACCTTC
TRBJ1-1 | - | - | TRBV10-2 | CASITPPRTEAFF | TGCGCCAGCATAACGCCGCCGCGGACTGAAGCTTTCTTT
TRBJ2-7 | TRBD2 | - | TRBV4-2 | CASSHQLAERSYEQYF | TGTGCCAGCAGCCACCAACTAGCGGAAAGATCCTACGAGCAGTACTTC
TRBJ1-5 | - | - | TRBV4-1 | CASSQGRGNQPQHF | TGCGCCAGCAGCCAAGGTCGGGGAAATCAGCCCCAGCATTTT
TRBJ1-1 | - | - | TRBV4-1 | CASSQFTVRTVEAFF | TGCGCCAGCAGCCAATTTACCGTCCGGACAGTTGAAGCTTTCTTT
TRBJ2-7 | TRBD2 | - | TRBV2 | CASSGGAGDSYEQYF | TGTGCCAGCAGTGGCGGCGCGGGGGATAGCTACGAGCAGTACTTC
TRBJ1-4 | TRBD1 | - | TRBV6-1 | CASMVGQGNEKLFF | TGTGCCAGCATGGTGGGACAGGGGAATGAAAAACTGTTTTTT
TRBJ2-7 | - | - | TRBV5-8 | CASSRYRASYYEQYF | TGTGCCAGCAGCCGATACAGGGCGAGCTACTACGAGCAGTACTTC
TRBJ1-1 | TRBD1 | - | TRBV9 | CASSHLTGSSEAFF | TGTGCCAGCAGCCATTTGACAGGGTCGTCTGAAGCTTTCTTT
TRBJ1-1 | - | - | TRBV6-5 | CASSYGGHPNTEAFF | TGTGCCAGCAGTTACGGGGGACACCCTAACACTGAAGCTTTCTTT
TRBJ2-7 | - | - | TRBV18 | CASSVDPLRSQYF | TGTGCCAGCTCAGTCGACCCTCTGAGAAGTCAGTACTTC
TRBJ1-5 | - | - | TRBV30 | CAWSEGSNQPQHF | TGTGCCTGGAGTGAGGGTAGCAATCAGCCCCAGCATTTT
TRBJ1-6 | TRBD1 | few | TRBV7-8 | CASRSGTGETSPLHF | TGTGCCAGCAGGTCAGGGACAGGAGAAACTTCACCCCTCCACTTT
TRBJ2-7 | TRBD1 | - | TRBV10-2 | CASSGQGTREQYF | TGCGCCAGCAGTGGACAGGGCACAAGGGAGCAGTACTTC
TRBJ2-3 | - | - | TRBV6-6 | CASSGDSTDTQYF | TGTGCCAGCAGTGGAGACAGCACAGATACGCAGTATTTT
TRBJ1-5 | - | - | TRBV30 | CAWSVSSNQPQHF | TGTGCCTGGAGTGTATCTAGCAATCAGCCCCAGCATTTT
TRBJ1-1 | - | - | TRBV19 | CASSDRQENTEAFF | TGTGCCAGTAGTGATCGGCAGGAGAACACTGAAGCTTTCTTT
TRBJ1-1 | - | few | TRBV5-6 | CASSSYGGRGEAFF | TGTGCCAGCAGCTCTTATGGGGGGAGGGGTGAAGCTTTCTTT
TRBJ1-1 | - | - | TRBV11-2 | CASSLRRIRKAFF | TGTGCCAGCAGCCTAAGAAGGATCCGAAAAGCTTTCTTT
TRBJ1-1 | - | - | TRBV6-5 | CASSFSTNTEAFF | TGTGCCAGCAGTTTTTCAACGAACACTGAAGCTTTCTTT
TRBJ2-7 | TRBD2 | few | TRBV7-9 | CASSPTGGHEQYF | TGTGCCAGCAGCCCCACGGGGGGACACGAGCAGTACTTC
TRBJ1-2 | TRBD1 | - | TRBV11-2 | CASSLVVWTGGRGGYTF | TGTGCCAGCAGCTTAGTAGTTTGGACAGGGGGCCGTGGCGGCTACACCTTC
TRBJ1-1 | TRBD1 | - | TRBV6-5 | CASRGQGIWGTEAFF | TGTGCCAGCAGGGGACAGGGCATTTGGGGCACTGAAGCTTTCTTT
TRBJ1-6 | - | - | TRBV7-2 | CASSLEEDSPLHF | TGTGCCAGCAGCTTAGAGGAAGACTCACCCCTCCACTTT
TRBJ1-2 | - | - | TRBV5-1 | CASSLVGGGYGYTF | TGCGCCAGCAGCTTGGTTGGGGGCGGCTATGGCTACACCTTC
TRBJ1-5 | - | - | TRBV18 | CASSPPNQPQHF | TGTGCCAGCTCACCACCGAACCAGCCCCAGCATTTT
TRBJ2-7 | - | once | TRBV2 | CASSPEVAYEQYF | TGTGCCAGCAGTCCAGAAGTAGCCTACGAGCAGTACTTC
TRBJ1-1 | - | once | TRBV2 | CASSVKEGNTEAFF | TGTGCCAGCAGTGTGAAAGAGGGGAACACTGAAGCTTTCTTT
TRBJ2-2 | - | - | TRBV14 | CASSQSDGQGGELFF | TGTGCCAGCAGCCAATCCGACGGGCAGGGCGGGGAGCTGTTTTTT
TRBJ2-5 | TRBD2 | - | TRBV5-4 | CASSRGGAGVETQYF | TGTGCCAGCAGCCGCGGGGGGGCCGGAGTAGAGACCCAGTACTTC
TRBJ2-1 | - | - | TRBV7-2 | CASSLRGGQSYNEQFF | TGTGCCAGCAGCTTAAGAGGGGGACAATCCTACAATGAGCAGTTCTTC
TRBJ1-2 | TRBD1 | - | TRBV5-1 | CASSSRTGVNYGYTF | TGCGCCAGCAGCTCCCGGACAGGGGTTAACTATGGCTACACCTTC
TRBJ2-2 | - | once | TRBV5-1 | CASSSTGSTGELFF | TGCGCCAGCAGCTCGACAGGAAGCACCGGGGAGCTGTTTTTT
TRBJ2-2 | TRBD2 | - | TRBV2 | CASRAGGSTGELFF | TGTGCCAGCAGGGCCGGGGGGAGCACCGGGGAGCTGTTTTTT
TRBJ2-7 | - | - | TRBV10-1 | CASSDPGTSYEQYF | TGCGCCAGCAGTGATCCGGGGACCTCCTACGAGCAGTACTTC
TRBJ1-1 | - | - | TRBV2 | CASTIQSEAFF | TGTGCCAGCACCATACAGAGTGAAGCTTTCTTT
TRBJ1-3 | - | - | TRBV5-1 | CASSLIPGNTIYF | TGCGCCAGCAGCTTGATCCCAGGAAACACCATATATTTT
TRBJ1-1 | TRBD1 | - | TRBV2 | CASIRTGGGEAFF | TGTGCCAGCATTAGGACAGGGGGCGGAGAAGCTTTCTTT
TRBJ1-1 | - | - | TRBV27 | CASSLLTDTEAFF | TGTGCCAGCAGTTTATTGACGGACACTGAAGCTTTCTTT
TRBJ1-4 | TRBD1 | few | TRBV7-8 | CASSARQGPNEKLFF | TGTGCCAGCAGCGCCCGACAGGGTCCTAATGAAAAACTGTTTTTT
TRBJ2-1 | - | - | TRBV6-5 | CASSYNGYNEQFF | TGTGCCAGCAGTTATAACGGGTACAATGAGCAGTTCTTC
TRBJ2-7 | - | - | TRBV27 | CASSSRVPYEQYF | TGTGCCAGCAGTTCTAGGGTGCCCTACGAGCAGTACTTC
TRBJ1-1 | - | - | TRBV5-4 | CASRTIMGTEAFF | TGTGCCAGCAGGACCATAATGGGCACTGAAGCTTTCTTT
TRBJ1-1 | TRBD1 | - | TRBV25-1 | CASSEKTTGYTEAFF | TGTGCCAGCAGTGAAAAAACGACAGGGTATACTGAAGCTTTCTTT
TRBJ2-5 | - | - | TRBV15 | CATSSVRPDALETQYF | TGTGCCACCAGCAGTGTTAGGCCCGACGCTTTAGAGACCCAGTACTTC
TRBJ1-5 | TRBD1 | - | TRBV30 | CAWSPGQVNQPQHF | TGTGCCTGGAGTCCAGGACAGGTCAATCAGCCCCAGCATTTT
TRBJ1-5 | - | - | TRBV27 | CASSLSRAQPQHF | TGTGCCAGCAGTTTATCCAGGGCTCAGCCCCAGCATTTT
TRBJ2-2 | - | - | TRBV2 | CASMGEEITGELFF | TGTGCCAGCATGGGGGAGGAGATCACCGGGGAGCTGTTTTTT
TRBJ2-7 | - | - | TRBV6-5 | CASGRGPDEQYF | TGTGCCAGCGGTAGGGGACCCGACGAGCAGTACTTC
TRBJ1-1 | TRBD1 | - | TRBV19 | CASSAPDRGWTEAFF | TGTGCCAGTAGTGCCCCCGACAGGGGGTGGACTGAAGCTTTCTTT
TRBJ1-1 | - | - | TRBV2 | CASLGSGLMNTEAFF | TGTGCCAGCCTAGGGTCCGGGCTTATGAACACTGAAGCTTTCTTT